Each of the 27 T cell receptor beta chains below was sequenced from the same sample in a study of T cell responses to AZD1222 COVID-19 vaccine. Profiled with immunoSEQ multiplex PCR; TCRdb holds only in-frame clones, not every one. The data contain fewer than 140,000 clones, roughly 87% of them singletons. The sample in question was peripheral blood, obtained 28 days after the second AZD1222 dose. These receptors all come from an adult who received the AZD1222 COVID-19 vaccine.

The chain uses TRBV4-1 and TRBJ1-3; 8 bases agree with TRBD1. The CDR3 covers 15 residues. CDR1 and CDR2 from the germline V gene are MGHRA and YSYEKL. Germline trimming cut 1 base from V and 5 bases from J; bases unmatched to any gene: 4. The CDR3 sequence is CASSQGQGARNTIYF. For the CDR3, the DNA is TGCGCCAGCAGCCAAGGGCAGGGGGCAAGAAACACCATATATTTT.

The rearrangement joins TRBV14 to TRBJ2-7; D is unresolved. Germline V gene lookup returns CDR1 SGHDN and CDR2 FVKESK. Deletions cut 3 bases from V and 0 bases from J, with 6 bases between. The CDR3 has 13 residues. The CDR3 region is CASSQGSSYEQYF. CDR3 sequence (DNA): TGTGCCAGCAGCCAGGGCAGCTCCTACGAGCAGTACTTC.

This chain uses TRBV30 with TRBJ1-4; 8 nucleotides agree with TRBD1. Trimming cost V 1 base and J 2 bases; bases outside gene matches: 3. Looked up from germline, CDR1 is GTSNPN and CDR2 is SVGIG (reference sequence). The CDR3 covers 15 residues. The CDR3 DNA is TGTGCCTGGAGTGCAGGGGGCTCGACTAATGAAAAACTGTTTTTT. Its translation: CAWSAGGSTNEKLFF.

The rearrangement uses TRBV29-1 and TRBJ1-4; 8 nucleotides match TRBD1. With 4 bases clipped from V and 4 bases from J, the junction kept 14 bases outside the gene matches. CDR3 length: 17 amino acids. Germline assignment: CDR1 SQVTM and CDR2 ANQGSEA. The CDR3 nucleotides read TGCAGCGTTGGGGGAACGAAGACAGGGGCCGGTAATGAAAAACTGTTTTTT. It translates to CSVGGTKTGAGNEKLFF.

The V gene is TRBV29-1, the J gene TRBJ1-5; D unresolved. The germline V gene encodes CDR1 SQVTM and CDR2 ANQGSEA. CDR3 length: 12 residues. Deletions cut 4 bases from V and 4 bases from J, with 8 bases between. The CDR3 DNA reads TGCAGCGTTGCATACCGAAATCAGCCCCAGCATTTT. Residues: CSVAYRNQPQHF.

The rearrangement links TRBV6-5 to TRBJ1-2; weak D call: TRBD1 (5 bases). Germline CDR1 MNHEY, CDR2 SVGAGI. The CDR3 has 13 amino acids. V was trimmed by 5 bases and J by 8 bases, leaving 15 bases between them. The CDR3 loop is CASSRQGFGGYTF. DNA for the CDR3: TGTGCCAGCAGTCGCCAGGGCTTTGGGGGCTACACCTTC.

V is TRBV5-1 and J is TRBJ2-5, with D tentatively TRBD1 or TRBD2 (6 bases each). The length of the CDR3 is 15 residues. V was pared by 4 bases and J by 5 bases, with 18 bases between. Germline V gene lookup returns CDR1 SGHRS and CDR2 YFSETQ. The DNA for the CDR3 is TGCGCCAGCAGCCTCCCATCCGGGGGCGGGGAGACCCAGTACTTC. Amino acids: CASSLPSGGGETQYF.

The chain recombines TRBV20-1 with TRBJ1-2, with D possibly matching TRBD1 (5 bases). The CDR3 is made up of 13 amino acids. Trimming cost V 3 bases and J 0 bases, with 8 bases left between them. The germline V gene encodes CDR1 DFQATT and CDR2 SNEGSKA (reference sequence). The CDR3 bases are TGCAGTGCTAGTGGGGGGGCTAACTATGGCTACACCTTC. Its protein product is CSASGGANYGYTF.

The count of this clone is one. The chain links TRBV7-9 to TRBJ1-3; D might be TRBD1 (5 bases). CDR1 is SEHNR and CDR2 is FQNEAQ in the germline V gene (reference sequence). The CDR3 loop spans 14 amino acids. V was cut by 3 bases and J by 3 bases, with 9 bases left in between. DNA for the CDR3: TGTGCCAGCAGCTTTGGGGACGTTGGAAACACCATATATTTT. The encoded protein is CASSFGDVGNTIYF.

In this sample, this clone turned up a few times. The CDR3 reads CASSQETAYYGYTF. The CDR3 DNA reads TGTGCCAGCAGCCAAGAGACAGCCTACTATGGCTACACCTTC. The chain combines TRBV3-1 (or the pseudogene TRBV3-2) with TRBJ1-2; weak D call: TRBD1 (5 bases). Germline values: CDR1 LGHDT, CDR2 YNNKEL (reference sequence). V lost 0 bases to trimming and J lost 3 bases, with 8 bases between them. This CDR3 comprises 14 residues.

The chain is built from TRBV19 and TRBJ2-7; 7 nucleotides align to TRBD2. Looked up from germline, CDR1 is LNHDA and CDR2 is SQIVND (reference sequence). The CDR3 covers 16 residues. J was trimmed by 0 bases and V by 3 bases; bases with no gene match: 8. This CDR3 is CASSIWGRGNSYEQYF. The CDR3, as DNA: TGTGCCAGTAGTATCTGGGGGAGGGGTAACTCCTACGAGCAGTACTTC. Drawing the rest from reference TRBV19 and TRBJ2-7, the complete variable domain is DGGITQSPKYLFRKEGQNVTLSCEQNLNHDAMYWYRQDPGQGLRLIYYSQIVNDFQKGDIAEGYSVSREKKESFPLTVTSAQKNPTAFYLCASSIWGRGNSYEQYFGPGTRLTVT.

V and J are TRBV6-6 and TRBJ2-5; D not certain. Trimming took off 7 bases at V and 1 base at J, with 7 bases between the two ends. The germline V gene has CDR1 MNHNY and CDR2 SVGAGI (reference sequence). CDR3 length: 12 amino acids. The CDR3 region is CASTPSQETQYF. CDR3 bases: TGTGCCAGCACCCCAAGCCAAGAGACCCAGTACTTC.

The chain uses TRBV27 and TRBJ1-3; 7 bases are shared with TRBD1. The V gene's germline CDR1 is MNHEY and CDR2 SMNVEV (reference sequence). The CDR3 runs 15 residues. Trimming cost V 6 bases and J 4 bases; bases outside gene matches: 9. The DNA of the CDR3 is TGTGCCAGCAGCCGCTACGGACAGGAGGGAAACACCATATATTTT. Protein sequence: CASSRYGQEGNTIYF.

V gene TRBV18 combines with J gene TRBJ1-2, with 7 nucleotides matching TRBD1. The CDR3 totals 15 residues. The germline gives CDR1 KGHSH, CDR2 LQKENI. The ends lost 3 bases at V and 3 bases at J; junction bases unmatched: 7. The CDR3 nucleotides read TGTGCCAGCTCACCCTCGGTTGACAGGGACTATGGCTACACCTTC. As protein: CASSPSVDRDYGYTF. The full variable domain, completed using reference TRBV18 and TRBJ1-2, is NAGVMQNPRHLVRRRGQEARLRCSPMKGHSHVYWYRQLPEEGLKFMVYLQKENIIDESGMPKERFSAEFPKEGPSILRIQQVVRGDSAAYFCASSPSVDRDYGYTFGSGTRLTVV.

The CDR3 nucleotides are TGTGCCAGCAGCTTAGGCCTTTTATGGGGCGAAAACATTCAGTACTTC. Encoded protein: CASSLGLLWGENIQYF. The chain recombines TRBV7-9 with TRBJ2-4, with D possibly TRBD1 on 5 matching bases. This CDR3 spans 16 amino acids. V dropped 1 base and J dropped 5 bases, with 15 bases sitting between them. CDR1 and CDR2 from the germline V gene are SEHNR and FQNEAQ (reference sequence).

CDR3 in DNA: TGTGCCAGCAGCTTTACTTTTCAAGAGGGTGGCTACACCTTC. Protein sequence: CASSFTFQEGGYTF. The chain combines TRBV5-4 with TRBJ1-2, with D unclear. V lost 2 bases and J lost 7, with 15 bases in between. Germline V CDR1 and CDR2: SGHNT, YYREEE (reference sequence). The CDR3 length is 14 residues.

The rearrangement joins TRBV5-6 to TRBJ2-1; TRBD2 might be the D (7 bases). Trimming took 4 bases from V and 4 from J, leaving 15 bases between them. Germline V gives CDR1 SGHDT, CDR2 YYEEEE. The CDR3 runs 15 residues. The DNA of the CDR3 is TGTGCCAGCAGCCCGGCCGGGGGGCCATACAATGAGCAGTTCTTC. It codes for CASSPAGGPYNEQFF.

The chain is built from TRBV3-1 (or the pseudogene TRBV3-2) and TRBJ1-5; 7 bases agree with TRBD1. Germline CDR1 LGHDT, CDR2 YNNKEL (reference sequence). With V trimmed by 0 bases and J by 6 bases, 5 bases remained unmatched. The length of the CDR3 is 15 residues. In DNA form, the CDR3 reads TGTGCCAGCAGCCAAGACAGGACAGGCGGTCAGCCCCAGCATTTT. Translated, it gives CASSQDRTGGQPQHF.

This chain uses TRBV2 with TRBJ1-2, with D maybe TRBD1 (5 bases). There are 15 residues in the CDR3. V was shortened by 8 bases and J by 5 bases, with 21 bases between the two germline ends. CDR1 and CDR2 (germline): SNHLY, FYNNEI. This chain's CDR3 is CASCVGPGPTYGYTF. DNA of the CDR3: TGTGCCAGCTGCGTCGGACCAGGGCCGACGTATGGCTACACCTTC.

On this clone itself: Other DNA sequences in this specimen translate into the identical CDR3. This sequence joins TRBV4-1 and TRBJ1-5; no clear D gene. Between the trimmed V and J ends, which lost 0 bases and 0 bases, there was a span of 0 bases. This CDR3 is built from 13 residues. The germline CDR1 and CDR2 sequences are MGHRA and YSYEKL. CDR3 in amino acids: CASSQDSNQPQHF. DNA for the CDR3: TGCGCCAGCAGCCAAGATAGCAATCAGCCCCAGCATTTT.

In this sample, this clone turned up once. This chain joins TRBV25-1 and TRBJ2-7; D is possibly TRBD1 or TRBD2 (5 bases each). CDR1 and CDR2 from the germline V gene are MGHDK and SYGVNS. V dropped 3 bases and J dropped 3 bases, with 9 bases sitting between them. The CDR3 has 13 amino acids. CDR3 sequence (DNA): TGTGCCAGCAGTGATCGGGACCGCTACGAGCAGTACTTC. Translating it yields CASSDRDRYEQYF.

This chain links TRBV21-1 with TRBJ1-2; the table's D gene call, TRBD1, was not cross checked with the DNA. TRBV21-1 counts as a pseudogene. The CDR3 length is 15 residues. The CDR3 DNA reads TGTGCCAGCAGCAATTGGACAGGGAATGAATATGGCTACACCTTC. Protein sequence: CASSNWTGNEYGYTF.

V is TRBV7-8 and J is TRBJ1-2; D is possibly TRBD1 (5 bases). The CDR3 sequence is 14 residues long. With 1 base removed from V and 7 bases from J, the gap between germline ends came to 13 bases. Germline CDR1 is SGHVS and CDR2 is FQNEAQ. The CDR3 region is CASSLGIGAGGYTF. CDR3 coding DNA: TGTGCCAGCAGCTTAGGTATAGGGGCAGGTGGCTACACCTTC. The full variable domain, its missing parts supplied by reference TRBV7-8 and TRBJ1-2, is GAGVSQSPRYKVAKRGQDVALRCDPISGHVSLFWYQQALGQGPEFLTYFQNEAQLDKSGLPSDRFFAERPEGSVSTLKIQRTQQEDSAVYLCASSLGIGAGGYTFGSGTRLTVV.

CDR3 region: CASSQLLTVQGNTIYF. In DNA form, the CDR3 reads TGCGCCAGCAGCCAACTGCTAACTGTCCAGGGAAACACCATATATTTT. V and J are TRBV4-1 and TRBJ1-3; D unclear. V dropped 2 bases and J dropped 4 bases, with 15 bases sitting between them. This CDR3 region has 16 residues. Looked up from germline, CDR1 is MGHRA and CDR2 is YSYEKL.

The J gene is TRBJ2-5, the V gene TRBV29-1; D is perhaps TRBD2 (6 bases). The ends were cut back, 6 bases at V and 10 bases at J, with 18 bases in the middle. CDR3 length: 12 residues. Germline CDR1 reads SQVTM; CDR2 reads ANQGSEA. The CDR3 DNA reads as TGCAGCGTCCCTCCGCCGGGGGATATCCAGTACTTC. It encodes CSVPPPGDIQYF.

The chain has TRBV6-5 and TRBJ1-1; D remains unclear. Trimming stripped 0 bases from V and 0 bases from J, with 11 bases between. The CDR3 loop spans 16 amino acids. In germline, CDR1 is MNHEY, CDR2 SVGAGI. The CDR3 sequence is CASSYSISLLNTEAFF. Written as DNA, the CDR3 is TGTGCCAGCAGTTACTCGATTTCACTACTGAACACTGAAGCTTTCTTT.

The chain couples TRBV7-2 to TRBJ1-4, with D hard to call. The CDR3 is made up of 16 amino acids. Trimming shortened V by 4 bases and J by 7 bases, and 19 bases separated the two germline ends. From germline, CDR1 is SGHTA and CDR2 FQGNSA. As DNA, the CDR3 is TGTGCCAGCAGCTCCCAATCGCGGGTCGGCCCTGAAAAACTGTTTTTT. This encodes CASSSQSRVGPEKLFF.